Listed below are T cell receptor beta chains from one sample, sequenced in a study of beta chain features in type 1 diabetes. TCRdb's copy holds only in-frame clones and misses some; the assay was immunoSEQ multiplex PCR. Of about 250,000 clones listed, over 12% are singletons. Input material: naive CD4+ T cells from blood. These receptors were obtained from a woman aged 35 to 49 in good health. The CDR3 runs from the conserved cysteine through the conserved F or W. Fields, in order: clone size, J gene, V gene, D gene, CDR3 DNA, CDR3 protein. The D gene is left open where the match is weak. Expanded clones get a size class; other rows say once, few or many, or leave the size out.

>few|TRBJ1-2|TRBV2|.
TGTGCCAGCAGTGGGAGCTATGGCTACACCTTC
CASSGSYGYTF
>.|TRBJ2-5|TRBV5-1|TRBD1
TGCGCCAGCAGCTCACTCCGGACAGGCGAAGAGACCCAGTACTTC
CASSSLRTGEETQYF
>.|TRBJ2-1|TRBV4-1|TRBD2
TGCGCCAGCAGTTTGGGACTAGCGGGTCCTCCTGGGGATGAGCAGTTCTTC
CASSLGLAGPPGDEQFF
>.|TRBJ1-1|TRBV18|.
TGTGCCAGCTCACGTGACTCAGCGAGGACTGAAGCTTTCTTT
CASSRDSARTEAFF
>few|TRBJ1-2|TRBV28|.
TGTGCCAGCGTCCGCGACACCGCCAACTATGGCTACACCTTC
CASVRDTANYGYTF
>.|TRBJ1-2|TRBV15|.
TGTGCCACCAGCAGAGTCGGGGTCTATGGCTACACCTTC
CATSRVGVYGYTF
>few|TRBJ1-1|TRBV6-1|TRBD1
TGTGCCAGCGGGACAGGGGGCTCCGCCCAGGAAGCTTTCTTT
CASGTGGSAQEAFF
>.|TRBJ1-5|TRBV7-2|TRBD1
TGTGCCAGCAGCGACCGACAGGGGAGACAGCCCCAGCATTTT
CASSDRQGRQPQHF
>.|TRBJ2-5|TRBV6-5|TRBD2
TGTGCCAGCAGTTCGGGTAGCGGGGGCCAAGAGACCCAGTACTTC
CASSSGSGGQETQYF
>.|TRBJ2-7|TRBV9|TRBD2
TGTGCCAGCAGCGTAGCGGGCGGGGGGCCTTTCGAGCAGTACTTC
CASSVAGGGPFEQYF
>.|TRBJ1-5|TRBV4-1|.
TGCGCCAGCAGCCACGCAGACAGACGCAATCAGCCCCAGCATTTT
CASSHADRRNQPQHF
>.|TRBJ2-2|TRBV14|TRBD2
TGTGCCAGCAGCCACCCTAGCGGGGGCACCGGGGAGCTGTTTTTT
CASSHPSGGTGELFF
>once|TRBJ2-7|TRBV19|TRBD2
TGTGCCAGTAGTACTGACACGGGGGGGTACGAGCAGTACTTC
CASSTDTGGYEQYF
>.|TRBJ2-2|TRBV5-1|.
TGCGCCAGCAGCTCGGGACTCCCAAACACCGGGGAGCTGTTTTTT
CASSSGLPNTGELFF
>few|TRBJ1-2|TRBV9|.
TGTGCCAGCAGCGTAGACGTTCTCGCGGGGGGCTACACCTTC
CASSVDVLAGGYTF
>.|TRBJ1-5|TRBV6-5|TRBD1
TGTGCCAGCAGCCAGACAGGGAGTAGCAATCAGCCCCAGCATTTT
CASSQTGSSNQPQHF
>.|TRBJ2-3|TRBV6-5|.
TGTGCCAGCAGTTACAATGGCCAAAACACGCATACGCAGTATTTT
CASSYNGQNTHTQYF
>.|TRBJ2-7|TRBV5-1|TRBD1
TGCGCCAGCAGCTCGGACAGGGTCTACGAGCAGTACTTC
CASSSDRVYEQYF
>few|TRBJ2-3|TRBV9|.
TGTGCCAGCAGCGCGGACCTGTCTGGGGGCCTCCGAGATACGCAGTATTTT
CASSADLSGGLRDTQYF
>.|TRBJ1-2|TRBV25-1|.
TGTGCCAGCACTCCTACGCTTGGACAGTCCTATGGCTACACCTTC
CASTPTLGQSYGYTF
>few|TRBJ1-1|TRBV5-1|TRBD1
TGCGCCAGCAGCCAACAGACAGGGACTGAAGCTTTCTTT
CASSQQTGTEAFF
>.|TRBJ2-7|TRBV5-1|TRBD2
TGCGCCAGCAGCGCGGGACTAGGTCCCTCATACTACGAGCAGTACTTC
CASSAGLGPSYYEQYF